This T cell receptor (beta chain) was obtained from a study of cytomegalovirus exposure and HLA in healthy donors. This PCR relied on a set of 60 Vbeta primers and 13 Jbeta primers. The data were produced by immunoSEQ multiplex PCR, yet TCRdb's version contains in-frame clones alone and is incomplete. The table has 150,000 to 200,000 clones, 65% to 90% seen once. Of note for this clone: Its matching antigen is unknown.

Trimming cost V 7 bases and J 3 bases, with 20 bases left between them. This CDR3 comprises 15 residues. Germline V gene data show CDR1 as SGHRS and CDR2 as YFSETQ. Study-wide results and caveats: Roughly uniform depth of sequencing across donors was assumed in presence/absence analyses. According to a later analysis, donors in an Asian-associated ancestry cluster reportedly had fewer N-insertions than the roughly 720-donor mean. Some TCR beta chains (164 of them) were listed as cytomegalovirus-associated. Cytomegalovirus status, reportedly, was diagnosed with high specificity and sensitivity by the classifier.

This TCR was sampled from a woman under 30 in good health and CMV-seronegative. The sequencing sample was made of PBMCs. The V call is TRBV5-1, the J call TRBJ2-7; D perhaps matches TRBD1 (6 bases). The CDR3 is CASGDTGTTVYEQYF. Written as DNA, the CDR3 is TGCGCCAGCGGGGATACCGGGACAACTGTCTACGAGCAGTACTTC.